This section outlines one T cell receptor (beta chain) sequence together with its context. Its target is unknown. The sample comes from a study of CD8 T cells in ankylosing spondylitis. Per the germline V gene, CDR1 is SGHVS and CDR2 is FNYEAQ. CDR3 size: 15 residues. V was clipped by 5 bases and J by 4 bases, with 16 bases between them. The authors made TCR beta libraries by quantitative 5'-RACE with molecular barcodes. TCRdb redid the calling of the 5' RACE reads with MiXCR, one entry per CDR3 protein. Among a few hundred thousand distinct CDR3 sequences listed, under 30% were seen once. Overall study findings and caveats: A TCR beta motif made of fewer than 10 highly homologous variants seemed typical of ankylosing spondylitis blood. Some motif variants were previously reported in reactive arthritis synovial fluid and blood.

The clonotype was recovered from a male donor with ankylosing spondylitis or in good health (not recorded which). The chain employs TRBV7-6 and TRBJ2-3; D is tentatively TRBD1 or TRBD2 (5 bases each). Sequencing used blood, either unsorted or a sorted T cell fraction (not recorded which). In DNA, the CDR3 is TGTGCCAGCAGCCCCCAGGGAGACGTGGCAGATACGCAGTATTTT. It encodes CASSPQGDVADTQYF.